These T cell receptor beta chains were read from a single sample in a study of cytomegalovirus exposure and HLA in healthy donors. The method was immunoSEQ multiplex PCR; TCRdb's version includes in-frame clones alone and lacks a portion of them. Among around 210,000 clones listed, roughly 78% were seen once. Source material: PBMCs. Every receptor here comes from a boy aged 5-17 years in good health and CMV-seronegative. CDR3s include the opening cysteine and the closing phenylalanine or tryptophan. Fields, in order: clone size, V gene, D gene, J gene, CDR3 DNA, CDR3 protein. D genes are given only for firm matches. The size of a clone is reported for some rows only, either as once, few or many, or as a class for expanded clones.

>few|TRBV30|.|TRBJ1-2
TGTGCCTGGAGTGTAAGCCCCTATGGCTACACCTTC
CAWSVSPYGYTF
>few|TRBV5-1|.|TRBJ1-5
TGCGCCAGCAGCTTGGAACCCGGGATAAGCAATCAGCCCCAGCATTTT
CASSLEPGISNQPQHF
>.|TRBV7-3|.|TRBJ1-1
TGTGCCAGCAGCACCCAGGGATGGAACACTGAAGCTTTCTTT
CASSTQGWNTEAFF
>few|TRBV20-1|.|TRBJ1-1
TGCAGTGCTAGGGTATGGCCTGAAGCTTTCTTT
CSARVWPEAFF
>.|TRBV11-1|.|TRBJ1-6
TGTGCCAGCAGCTTAACTGACAGTCAAGTTGCGCCCCTCCACTTT
CASSLTDSQVAPLHF
>.|TRBV6-5|TRBD1|TRBJ1-2
TGTGCCAGCAGTCGGGACAGGGGGTATAACTATGGCTACACCTTC
CASSRDRGYNYGYTF
>once|TRBV30|.|TRBJ2-1
TGTGCCTGGAGTGAGGATCTCGAGGCAGTCTCCTACAATGAGCAGTTCTTC
CAWSEDLEAVSYNEQFF
>.|TRBV5-6|.|TRBJ2-7
TGTGCCAGCAGCTCGACTCTCGACTACGAGCAGTACTTC
CASSSTLDYEQYF
>.|TRBV4-1|.|TRBJ2-1
TGCGCCAGCAGCTACAGGGGGGGCAGTGTTTCGGACAATGAGCAGTTCTTC
CASSYRGGSVSDNEQFF
>.|TRBV9|.|TRBJ2-7
TGTGCCAGCAGCAAAGGAGGGACGAGCTCCTACGAGCAGTACTTC
CASSKGGTSSYEQYF
>.|TRBV11-2|TRBD2|TRBJ2-5
TGTGCCAGCAGCTCGCACCTAGCGGGGCAAGAGACCCAGTACTTC
CASSSHLAGQETQYF
>.|TRBV18|.|TRBJ2-7
TGTGCCAGCTCCCGTGACAGGACAAGCTCCTACGAGCAGTACTTC
CASSRDRTSSYEQYF
>.|TRBV5-4|TRBD2|TRBJ2-5
TGTGCCAGCAGGCCGGGACTAGCGGGGGCGGAGACCCAGTACTTC
CASRPGLAGAETQYF
>.|TRBV19|TRBD1|TRBJ2-6
TGTGCCAGTAGTCGGGACAGGAATTTTGAGGCCAACGTCCTGACTTTC
CASSRDRNFEANVLTF
>.|TRBV25-1|.|TRBJ1-4
TGTGCCAGCAGTGCCAGGACACATTTTGCAACTAATGAAAAACTGTTTTTT
CASSARTHFATNEKLFF
>.|TRBV7-9|.|TRBJ1-5
TGTGCCAGCAGCCGCGGACAGTTCAGTCAGCCCCAGCATTTT
CASSRGQFSQPQHF
>.|TRBV4-1|.|TRBJ2-3
TGCGCCAGCAGCCACCGTCTAGCGGATACGCAGTATTTT
CASSHRLADTQYF
>.|TRBV2|.|TRBJ2-7
TGTGCCAGCAGTGCCCAATCACGGGGGAGGCTCTACGAGCAGTACTTC
CASSAQSRGRLYEQYF
>.|TRBV30|.|TRBJ1-2
TGTGCCTGGCAGACGGGGTGGGGCTACACCTTC
CAWQTGWGYTF
>.|TRBV5-1|TRBD1|TRBJ2-7
TGCGCCAGCACCGCCGGGACAGCGGATGGGGGCGAGCAGTACTTC
CASTAGTADGGEQYF
>.|TRBV2|.|TRBJ1-1
TGTGCCAGAACAGCCGCCCATGAAGCTTTCTTT
CARTAAHEAFF
>.|TRBV29-1|.|TRBJ1-2
TGCAGCGTTCGGGACAAATATGGCTACACCTTC
CSVRDKYGYTF
>.|TRBV19|.|TRBJ2-3
TGTGCCAGTGCCTCCTTAGCCTCAGATACGCAGTATTTT
CASASLASDTQYF
>.|TRBV7-9|.|TRBJ2-6
TGTGCCAGCAGCTTAGACGGGGTCAGCCGCTCTGGGGCCAACGTCCTGACTTTC
CASSLDGVSRSGANVLTF
>.|TRBV11-2|.|TRBJ2-1
TGTGCCAGCAGGAGCCTGTCCGGGGGGCCCTACAATGAGCAGTTCTTC
CASRSLSGGPYNEQFF
>.|TRBV2|.|TRBJ1-2
TGTGCCAGCAGTGATATTCAGTCTTTCTATGGCTACACCTTC
CASSDIQSFYGYTF
>.|TRBV10-2|TRBD1|TRBJ1-1
TGCGCCAGCAATGGACAGGGTATATTCCCTGAAGCTTTCTTT
CASNGQGIFPEAFF
>few|TRBV7-6|TRBD2|TRBJ2-3
TGTGCCAGCAGCTTCGGCGGGGGGAGCACAGATACGCAGTATTTT
CASSFGGGSTDTQYF
>.|TRBV11-2|.|TRBJ1-1
TGTGCCAGCAGCCACTTCACGACTGAAGCTTTCTTT
CASSHFTTEAFF
>few|TRBV6-1|.|TRBJ1-5
TGTGCCAGCAGTGAAATTTTACGGGGAGAGCCCCAGCATTTT
CASSEILRGEPQHF
>.|TRBV9|TRBD2|TRBJ2-4
TGTGCCAGCAGCCCCAGACCCGTGGCTAGCGGGGGGGGGAACATTCAGTACTTC
CASSPRPVASGGGNIQYF
>once|TRBV4-1|TRBD2|TRBJ2-7
TGCGCCAGCAGCCAAGATTCGACTAGCGGGAGGGTGGTCGAGCAGTACTTC
CASSQDSTSGRVVEQYF
>.|TRBV11-2|.|TRBJ2-5
TGTGCCAGCAGCTCCAGGGGGGCAGTCCAAGAGACCCAGTACTTC
CASSSRGAVQETQYF
>.|TRBV5-1|TRBD1|TRBJ2-7
TGCGCCAGCAGCTCCGGGACAGGGGTCTACGAGCAGTACTTC
CASSSGTGVYEQYF
>.|TRBV10-3|.|TRBJ2-1
TGTGCCATCAGTGAAACTTTCACAGGTAACCCTTGGGGCAATGAGCAGTTCTTC
CAISETFTGNPWGNEQFF
>once|TRBV29-1|TRBD1|TRBJ2-7
TGCAGCGGGGGAACAGGGGGCGCGGGCCACGAGCAGTACTTC
CSGGTGGAGHEQYF
>few|TRBV5-1|TRBD2|TRBJ2-7
TGCGCCAGCAGGGAGCGGGGCTCCTACGAGCAGTACTTC
CASRERGSYEQYF
>.|TRBV5-1|TRBD2|TRBJ2-1
TGCGCCAGCAGCCACGGACTAGCGGGAGTAAATAATGAGCAGTTCTTC
CASSHGLAGVNNEQFF
>.|TRBV4-1|.|TRBJ1-5
TGCGCCAGCAGCCAAGAGGCGGGACGCAATCAGCCCCAGCATTTT
CASSQEAGRNQPQHF
>once|TRBV10-1|TRBD2|TRBJ2-2
TGCGCCAGCAAAGACCGTGCTAGCGGGAGCGGGGAGCTGTTTTTT
CASKDRASGSGELFF
>few|TRBV27|TRBD1|TRBJ1-5
TGTGCCAGCAGCCGAAGGACAGGGACCTCACGGCCCCAGCATTTT
CASSRRTGTSRPQHF
>.|TRBV10-3|TRBD2|TRBJ2-3
TGTGCCATCAGTCAGCAGACTAGCGGGAGCACAGATACGCAGTATTTT
CAISQQTSGSTDTQYF
>.|TRBV6-4|.|TRBJ1-4
TGTGCCAGCAGTGAAGAGATCGATGCAACTAATGAAAAACTGTTTTTT
CASSEEIDATNEKLFF
>.|TRBV7-9|.|TRBJ2-3
TGTTCCAGCTGGACTAGCACAGATACGCAGTATTTT
CSSWTSTDTQYF
>.|TRBV5-4|.|TRBJ2-3
TGTGCCAGCAGCGTGACTCGAGTCACAGATACGCAGTATTTT
CASSVTRVTDTQYF
>.|TRBV19|TRBD2|TRBJ2-7
TGTGCCAGTAGTCTAGGACTAGCGTCCCTTGGCGAGCAGTACTTC
CASSLGLASLGEQYF
>.|TRBV19|.|TRBJ1-3
TGTGCCAGTAGTCCCTGGGGAGGGAACTCTGGAAACACCATATATTTT
CASSPWGGNSGNTIYF
>.|TRBV30|TRBD1|TRBJ2-1
TGTGCCTGGAGTCGGACAGGGAACTACAATGAGCAGTTCTTC
CAWSRTGNYNEQFF
>.|TRBV7-2|TRBD1|TRBJ2-7
TGTGCCAGCAGCTTAGCAACAGGGGCGAGCTCCTACGAGCAGTACTTC
CASSLATGASSYEQYF
>.|TRBV6-1|.|TRBJ2-3
TGTGCCAGCAGTTGGTGGGGCGCAGATACGCAGTATTTT
CASSWWGADTQYF
>.|TRBV11-1|.|TRBJ1-1
TGTGCCAGCAGCCGGAGTCGAAACACTGAAGCTTTCTTT
CASSRSRNTEAFF
>few|TRBV30|.|TRBJ1-2
TGTGCCTGGGTCGGGGGACGGGGACGCGGCTACACCTTC
CAWVGGRGRGYTF
>.|TRBV14|.|TRBJ1-1
TGTGCCAGCAGCCAAGTGCCGGAGGGGTGGGCTTTCTTT
CASSQVPEGWAFF
>.|TRBV19|.|TRBJ2-7
TGTGCCAGTAGTAACAGGGCGCGATACGAGCAGTACTTC
CASSNRARYEQYF